Listed here are 16 T cell receptor beta chains from one sample, sequenced in a study of post-analysis software for immune sequencing data. Study-wide results and caveats: Compared with controls, patients had more of roughly five TRBV segments, including TRBV5-6, TRBV5-1 and TRBV20-1.

Included in the TCR beta cDNA libraries were unique molecular identifiers. One entry per CDR3 protein, called by TCRdb with MiXCR from the PCR reads. The table records about 540,000 distinct CDR3 sequences, roughly 34% of them present only once. No cognate antigen is known for these TCRs. Sequencing was performed on blood. These receptors all stem from a girl younger than 18 with multiple sclerosis.

This clonotype appeared a few times. The chain recombines TRBV5-1 with TRBJ1-1; the match to TRBD1 covers 7 bases. The V gene's germline CDR1 is SGHRS and CDR2 YFSETQ. V lost 3 bases to trimming and J lost 10 bases; unmatched junction nucleotides: 21. The CDR3 is made up of 17 amino acids. The CDR3 loop reads CASSSAGTWGTEIGAFF. As DNA, the CDR3 is TGCGCCAGCAGCTCAGCCGGAACATGGGGGACAGAGATTGGAGCTTTCTTT.

This chain links TRBV3-1 with TRBJ2-3; 8 bases agree with TRBD2. Unmatched junction bases numbered 10, after V lost 4 bases and J lost 4 bases. This CDR3 has 16 amino acids. Germline CDR1 is LGHDT and CDR2 is YNNKEL (reference sequence). The CDR3 region is CASSPTGGGISDTQYF. CDR3 DNA: TGTGCCAGCAGCCCTACCGGGGGGGGGATCTCAGATACGCAGTATTTT.

V gene TRBV5-1 combines with J gene TRBJ2-4; D call uncertain. V was cut by 4 bases and J by 8 bases, with 10 bases left in between. The CDR3 extends over 12 amino acids. Germline CDR1 is SGHRS and CDR2 is YFSETQ. CDR3 amino acids: CASSVRGDIQYF. The DNA of the CDR3 is TGCGCCAGCAGCGTACGCGGAGACATTCAGTACTTC.

The V call is TRBV6-5, the J call TRBJ1-2; D gene unclear. CDR1 and CDR2 from the germline V gene are MNHEY and SVGAGI. V lost 3 bases and J 1 base, leaving 12 bases between the germline ends. This CDR3 has 15 amino acids. The CDR3 loop reads CASSYFPGRNYGYTF. CDR3 coding DNA: TGTGCCAGCAGTTATTTCCCCGGACGTAACTATGGCTACACCTTC.

This clonotype was seen a handful of times. The chain recombines TRBV5-1 with TRBJ1-2; 8 bases are a match to TRBD1. The germline gives CDR1 SGHRS, CDR2 YFSETQ. The CDR3 has 14 amino acids. V was pared by 1 base and J by 8 bases, with 7 bases of the junction left unmatched. The CDR3 here is CASSLSGGAGGYTF. DNA for the CDR3: TGCGCCAGCAGCTTGTCAGGGGGCGCCGGCGGCTACACCTTC.

The gene calls are TRBV19 and TRBJ1-4, with a weak D call TRBD1 (6 bases). This CDR3 is built from 14 residues. V lost 5 bases and J lost 5, with 12 bases in between. Germline CDR1 and CDR2: LNHDA and SQIVND (reference sequence). CDR3 amino acids: CASSADSDNEKLFF. CDR3 nucleotides: TGTGCCAGTAGTGCGGACAGTGACAATGAAAAACTGTTTTTT.

This clonotype was recorded many times. V gene TRBV4-1 combines with J gene TRBJ2-7; 9 bases are shared with TRBD1. The trim removed 4 bases at V and 3 bases at J, leaving 10 bases unmatched. Germline-derived CDR1 and CDR2 are MGHRA and YSYEKL. The CDR3 loop spans 16 amino acids. CDR3 protein: CASSRGSGTGSYEQYF. For the CDR3, the DNA is TGCGCCAGCAGCCGCGGGTCCGGGACAGGGAGCTACGAGCAGTACTTC.

The chain recombines TRBV6-1 with TRBJ1-5; the D gene is possibly TRBD1 (5 bases). CDR1 and CDR2 from the germline V gene are MNHNS and SASEGT. The CDR3 is 15 residues long. The germline V and J ends were trimmed by 2 bases and 3 bases, with 11 bases remaining between them. In DNA form, the CDR3 reads TGTGCCAGCAGTGAACAGGACAACTTCAATCAGCCCCAGCATTTT. It translates to CASSEQDNFNQPQHF.

This clonotype has at least ten counts. V and J are TRBV10-3 and TRBJ2-3, with D unclear. The CDR3 extends over 13 amino acids. Germline-derived CDR1 and CDR2 are ENHRY and SYGVKD. Between the trimmed V and J ends, which lost 4 bases and 3 bases, there was a span of 8 bases. The CDR3 sequence is CAISGMETDTQYF. The DNA of the CDR3 is TGTGCCATCAGTGGGATGGAGACAGATACGCAGTATTTT.

The CDR3 region is CSAPFMAGGVNEQFF. The DNA for the CDR3 is TGCAGTGCTCCCTTTATGGCCGGGGGCGTCAATGAGCAGTTCTTC. The chain couples TRBV20-1 to TRBJ2-1, with D possibly called TRBD1 or TRBD2 (6 bases each). Germline CDR1 reads DFQATT; CDR2 reads SNEGSKA (reference sequence). The CDR3 loop spans 15 amino acids. Between the trimmed V and J ends, which lost 5 bases and 6 bases, there was a span of 20 bases.

J is TRBJ2-3 and V is TRBV7-9, with 7 nucleotides matching TRBD1. The CDR3 sequence is 14 residues long. Germline V gene lookup returns CDR1 SEHNR and CDR2 FQNEAQ (reference sequence). The junction had 10 bases not matched to a gene; V was cut back by 7 bases and J by 6 bases. The CDR3 reads CASNPDRRPDTQYF. The DNA of the CDR3 is TGTGCCAGCAACCCGGACAGGAGGCCTGATACGCAGTATTTT.

This clonotype was seen a handful of times. This chain links TRBV28 with TRBJ1-5; D is undetermined. Trimming pared 7 bases from V and 0 bases from J, leaving 10 bases between. This CDR3 region has 14 residues. The V gene's germline CDR1 is MDHEN and CDR2 SYDVKM. CDR3 region: CASKIEYSNQPQHF. Written as DNA, the CDR3 is TGTGCCAGCAAGATTGAGTATAGCAATCAGCCCCAGCATTTT.

This clonotype was counted between two and nine times. The rearrangement links TRBV20-1 to TRBJ1-2; TRBD1 aligns across 7 bases. The CDR3 has 15 amino acids. Germline CDR1 DFQATT, CDR2 SNEGSKA (reference sequence). The J segment lost 3 bases and the V segment lost 5 bases, leaving 12 bases of the junction unmatched. CDR3 sequence: CSASRTGPADYGYTF. The CDR3 nucleotides are TGCAGTGCTTCCAGGACAGGACCCGCTGACTATGGCTACACCTTC.

About this clonotype: Here the CDR3 omits its conserved ending phenylalanine or tryptophan, so a read error is the likely source. The CDR3 DNA reads as TGTGCCAGCAGCTTGGAACGAGCCTACAATGAGCAGTTCTCC. Translation gives CASSLERAYNEQFS. The chain links TRBV11-2 to TRBJ2-1; D not certain. Per the germline V gene, CDR1 is SGHAT and CDR2 is FQNNGV. V was clipped by 3 bases and J by 2 bases, with 8 bases between them. The CDR3 extends over 14 amino acids.

This clonotype was counted a few times. CDR3 residues: CASSQLRDRNPTNYGYTF. The CDR3 bases are TGCGCCAGCAGCCAACTCCGGGACCGTAACCCCACTAACTATGGCTACACCTTC. The chain carries TRBV4-1 and TRBJ1-2, with D possibly being TRBD1 (5 bases). Germline V gene sequence: CDR1 MGHRA, CDR2 YSYEKL. V was shortened by 2 bases and J by 0 bases, with 19 bases between the two germline ends. The CDR3 length is 18 residues.

V is TRBV7-9 and J is TRBJ1-2, with D unclear. This CDR3 comprises 12 residues. Germline V gene lookup returns CDR1 SEHNR and CDR2 FQNEAQ (reference sequence). Trimming cost V 4 bases and J 8 bases, with 11 bases left between them. Here the CDR3 reads CASSSSSGGYTF. The CDR3, as DNA: TGTGCCAGCAGCTCGAGCAGTGGGGGCTACACCTTC.